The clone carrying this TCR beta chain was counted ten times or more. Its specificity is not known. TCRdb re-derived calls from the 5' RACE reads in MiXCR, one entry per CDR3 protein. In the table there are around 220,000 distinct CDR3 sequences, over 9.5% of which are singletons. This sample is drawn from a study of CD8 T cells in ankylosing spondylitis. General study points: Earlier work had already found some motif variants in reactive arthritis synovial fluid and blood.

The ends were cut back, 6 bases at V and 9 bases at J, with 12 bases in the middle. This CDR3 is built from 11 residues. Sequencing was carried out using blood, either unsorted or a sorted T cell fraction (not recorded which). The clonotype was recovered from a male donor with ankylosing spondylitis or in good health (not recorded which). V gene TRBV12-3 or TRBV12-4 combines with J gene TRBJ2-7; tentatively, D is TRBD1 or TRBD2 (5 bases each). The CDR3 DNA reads TGTGCCAGCAGCAACTTTGGGGGGCAGTACTTC. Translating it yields CASSNFGGQYF.